These T cell receptor beta chains were read from a single sample in a study of identical twins. TCRdb reanalysed the 5' RACE reads using MiXCR and keeps one entry per CDR3 protein. This table holds 450,000 or so distinct CDR3 sequences, 11% to 15% found once. These records were also assigned to another study, of yellow fever vaccine responses in identical twins.

The sample consisted of CD4+ T cells sorted from blood. The receptor source for this set is a woman aged 18-29 years in good health. CDR3s include the opening cysteine and the closing phenylalanine or tryptophan. Fields, in order: clone size, D gene, CDR3 length, V gene, J gene, CDR3 protein, CDR3 DNA. A D gene is named only where the DNA matches it firmly. Some rows have no size entry. The others give once, few or many, or a class for an expanded clone.

>NA|NA|15|TRBV12-3/TRBV12-4|TRBJ2-5
CASSLRRDWKETQYF
TGTGCCAGCAGTTTACGGCGGGATTGGAAGGAGACCCAGTACTTC
>few|NA|15|TRBV4-3|TRBJ2-1
CASSQLGASYNEQFF
TGCGCCAGCAGCCAATTAGGGGCATCTTACAATGAGCAGTTCTTC
>NA|TRBD1|12|TRBV15|TRBJ2-1
CATEGQFNEQFF
TGTGCCACCGAGGGACAGTTCAATGAGCAGTTCTTC
>few|NA|13|TRBV12-3/TRBV12-4|TRBJ2-7
CASSLLGRSEQYF
TGTGCCAGCAGTTTACTGGGGCGATCGGAGCAGTACTTC
>few|TRBD2|16|TRBV5-1|TRBJ2-1
CASSFIAGTSYNEQFF
TGCGCCAGCAGCTTCATAGCGGGGACTAGCTACAATGAGCAGTTCTTC
>few|NA|16|TRBV3-1|TRBJ2-5
CASSQDRRGPEETQYF
TGTGCCAGCAGCCAAGATCGCAGGGGACCTGAAGAGACCCAGTACTTC
>few|TRBD1|13|TRBV28|TRBJ2-7
CASSEDRRNEQYF
TGTGCCAGCAGCGAGGACAGGCGCAACGAGCAGTACTTC
>many|TRBD2|14|TRBV12-3/TRBV12-4|TRBJ2-3
CASSVLAGGDTQYF
TGTGCCAGCAGTGTACTAGCGGGCGGAGATACGCAGTATTTT
>NA|TRBD2|15|TRBV12-3/TRBV12-4|TRBJ2-1
CASNPASGGAREQFF
TGTGCCAGCAACCCGGCTAGCGGGGGGGCTCGCGAGCAGTTCTTC
>few|NA|14|TRBV3-1|TRBJ1-2
CASSQVQVPHGYTF
TGTGCCAGCAGCCAAGTACAGGTACCCCATGGCTACACCTTC
>NA|NA|15|TRBV28|TRBJ2-5
CASSLPSLAQETQYF
TGTGCCAGCAGTTTGCCTAGCTTAGCCCAAGAGACCCAGTACTTC
>few|NA|15|TRBV7-2|TRBJ2-7
CASSPNTGSRGEQYF
TGTGCCAGCAGCCCGAATACAGGGTCGAGGGGAGAGCAGTACTTC
>few|NA|14|TRBV3-1|TRBJ2-3
CASSQDWGTDTQYF
TGTGCCAGCAGCCAAGATTGGGGAACAGATACGCAGTATTTT
>NA|NA|13|TRBV9|TRBJ1-1
CASSVAPDTEAFF
TGTGCCAGCAGCGTAGCCCCAGACACTGAAGCTTTCTTT
>NA|TRBD1|15|TRBV29-1|TRBJ1-4
CSVAKGAVPPEKLFF
TGCAGCGTAGCCAAGGGGGCCGTTCCTCCTGAAAAACTGTTTTTT
>few|NA|15|TRBV10-2|TRBJ2-3
CASIDDMASTDTQYF
TGCGCCAGCATTGACGATATGGCTAGCACAGATACGCAGTATTTT